This TCR beta chain appears in the sequencing data of a study of shared clonotypes between healthy human individuals. Study-wide points: Sampling was confined to blood; repertoires within tissues likely differ.

About this clone itself: Its antigen is not known.

Naive CD8 cells lacked CD45RO, underwent positive selection for CCR7 and left out terminally differentiated effector memory CD45RA+ cells. The junction had 7 bases not matched to a gene; V was cut back by 8 bases and J by 4 bases. CDR3 size: 14 residues. Germline values: CDR1 SGHVS, CDR2 FNYEAQ. Libraries were prepared by immunoSEQ multiplex PCR; TCRdb keeps only in-frame clonotypes and omits some of them. Seen here are around 2,000,000 clones, about 92% observed once, and the top ten hold over 1.5%. The J gene is TRBJ2-7, the V gene TRBV7-6, with TRBD2 identical over 11 bases. Sequenced material: naive CD8+ T cells from PBMCs. This TCR derives from a man aged 18-30 years in good health. Some clones in this sample may be carry-over from other donors' samples. In nucleotides, the CDR3 is TGTGCCAGCTCGACTAGCGGGACATTTTACGAGCAGTACTTC. Residues: CASSTSGTFYEQYF.